Below, 11 T cell receptor beta chains from the same sample are listed, as sequenced in a study of Graves' ophthalmopathy and Graves' hyperthyroidism. Transcripts of RNA were the source for amplifying TCR beta CDR3 regions. HTBI primers primed a first-round RT-PCR, and a second-round multiplex PCR followed. TCRdb analysed the multiplex PCR reads with MiXCR anew, one entry per CDR3 protein. The repertoire consists of a few hundred thousand distinct CDR3 sequences, with approximately 15% occurring once and the leading ten covering approximately 7%. Source material: peripheral blood. The receptor set was obtained from a woman in her late teens or twenties with stable Graves' hyperthyroidism.

The V and J genes are TRBV15 and TRBJ1-2; the D is unclear. The germline V and J ends were trimmed by 1 base and 4 bases, with 13 bases remaining between them. The CDR3 spans 15 residues. CDR1 is LNHNV, CDR2 YYDKDF, per germline (reference sequence). As DNA, the CDR3 is TGTGCCACCAGCAGAGGTGCGACGGACGTCTATGGCTACACCTTC. This gives the protein CATSRGATDVYGYTF.

This clonotype was observed many times. This chain joins TRBV2 and TRBJ2-2; D is possibly TRBD2 (6 bases). The CDR3 has 15 amino acids. CDR1 and CDR2 (germline): SNHLY, FYNNEI. Trimming cost V 3 bases and J 2 bases, with 10 bases left between them. CDR3 residues: CASSEGGVNTGELFF. CDR3 DNA sequence: TGTGCCAGCAGTGAGGGGGGTGTCAACACCGGGGAGCTGTTTTTT.

This clonotype was observed a few times. J is TRBJ2-5 and V is TRBV18, with D hard to call. The V and J ends lost 0 bases and 4 bases respectively, with 15 bases between them. The CDR3 contains 16 residues. Germline V gene data show CDR1 as KGHSH and CDR2 as LQKENI. CDR3 coding DNA: TGTGCCAGCTCACCACCAAGAGAGGCATTGTTAGAGACCCAGTACTTC. Translated: CASSPPREALLETQYF.

This clonotype has more than one count but fewer than ten. This chain joins TRBV5-1 and TRBJ1-1; a possible D gene is TRBD1 (6 bases). Trimming cost V 0 bases and J 4 bases, with 13 bases left between them. This CDR3 spans 15 amino acids. CDR1 is SGHRS, CDR2 YFSETQ, per germline. CDR3: CASSLGPGVVTEAFF. CDR3 nucleotide sequence: TGCGCCAGCAGCTTGGGCCCAGGGGTGGTCACTGAAGCTTTCTTT. Looking up the rest from reference TRBV5-1 and TRBJ1-1 gives the full variable domain: KAGVTQTPRYLIKTRGQQVTLSCSPISGHRSVSWYQQTPGQGLQFLFEYFSETQRNKGNFPGRFSGRQFSNSRSEMNVSTLELGDSALYLCASSLGPGVVTEAFFGQGTRLTVV.

This clonotype has more than one count but fewer than ten. The V and J genes are TRBV2 and TRBJ1-5, with D uncertain. Germline-derived CDR1 and CDR2 are SNHLY and FYNNEI. The CDR3 is 15 amino acids. Trimming left V 6 bases short and J 0 bases short, with 12 bases between. The CDR3 nucleotides read TGTGCCAGCAGCCGGACCCTCCGTAGCAATCAGCCCCAGCATTTT. It encodes CASSRTLRSNQPQHF.

This clonotype appeared many times. CDR3 sequence (DNA): TGTGCCAGCACTCCGGGACTCCCAGCCTACGAGCAGTACTTC. Protein sequence: CASTPGLPAYEQYF. V usage is TRBV6-2 or TRBV6-3 and J usage is TRBJ2-7, with TRBD2 as a possible D gene (6 bases). This CDR3 contains 14 residues. V dropped 7 bases and J dropped 2 bases, with 15 bases sitting between them. The germline CDR1 and CDR2 sequences are MNHEY and SVGEGT.

The sample holds many counts of this clonotype. The chain uses TRBV19 and TRBJ2-7; D ambiguous. V lost 1 base, J lost 3 bases, and 4 bases lay in between. Germline CDR1 is LNHDA and CDR2 is SQIVND (reference sequence). This CDR3 contains 12 residues. CDR3 sequence reads: CASSIGGYEQYF. The CDR3 DNA sequence: TGTGCCAGTAGTATAGGGGGCTACGAGCAGTACTTC.

This clonotype was recorded many times. The rearrangement links TRBV2 to TRBJ1-1, with unresolved D. The germline CDR1 and CDR2 sequences are SNHLY and FYNNEI. The V end was cut by 2 bases, the J end by 1 base, with 5 bases between. The CDR3 sequence is 13 residues long. CDR3 protein: CASSEFRNTEAFF. CDR3 in DNA: TGTGCCAGCAGTGAATTTCGGAACACTGAAGCTTTCTTT. Full variable domain (missing parts from reference TRBV2 and TRBJ1-1): EPEVTQTPSHQVTQMGQEVILRCVPISNHLYFYWYRQILGQKVEFLVSFYNNEISEKSEIFDDQFSVERPDGSNFTLKIRSTKLEDSAMYFCASSEFRNTEAFFGQGTRLTVV.

This clonotype came up many times. J is TRBJ2-7 and V is TRBV12-3 or TRBV12-4; 7 bases are shared with TRBD2. The junction had 5 bases not matched to a gene; V was cut back by 2 bases and J by 4 bases. The CDR3 covers 14 residues. CDR3 nucleotide sequence: TGTGCCAGCAGTTTATACGGGGGAGGGTACGAGCAGTACTTC. Its protein is CASSLYGGGYEQYF.

Many counts were recorded for this clonotype. The CDR3, as DNA: TGTGCCAGCAGTTACACCCCAGGGAGGGAGGAGCAGTACTTC. It encodes CASSYTPGREEQYF. The gene calls are TRBV6-5 and TRBJ2-7, with 7 bases that match TRBD2. The CDR3 contains 14 residues. CDR1 and CDR2 (germline): MNHEY, SVGAGI. With 2 bases clipped from V and 7 bases from J, the junction kept 8 bases outside the gene matches.

This clonotype has a count of ten or more. The chain links TRBV5-1 to TRBJ1-1; D gene unclear. Trimming removed 0 bases from V and 4 bases from J, with 13 bases in between. CDR1 is SGHRS, CDR2 YFSETQ, per germline. CDR3 size: 15 residues. CDR3 sequence (DNA): TGCGCCAGCAGCTTGGTATCGGGGAGAGGCACTGAAGCTTTCTTT. This gives the protein CASSLVSGRGTEAFF.